These 31 T cell receptor beta chains were sequenced from one sample in a study of identifying expanded T cells in peripheral blood. Clones were read by immunoSEQ multiplex PCR, and TCRdb kept only the in-frame ones, dropping some. The sample consists of 100,000 to 110,000 clones, 80% to 90% of them appearing once. The specimen sequenced was blood. These receptors all come from a person between 18 and 75 years old in good health.

The chain has TRBV2 and TRBJ1-6; 7 bases map to TRBD1. Trimming at V came to 6 bases and at J to 10 bases, leaving 6 bases not matched to a gene. The length of the CDR3 is 13 residues. Germline V CDR1 and CDR2: SNHLY, FYNNEI. The CDR3: CASRDRSSSPLHF. In DNA, the CDR3 is TGTGCCAGCAGGGACAGGTCAAGCTCACCCCTCCACTTT.

The chain uses TRBV7-9 and TRBJ2-2; TRBD2 aligns across 11 bases. After removal of 6 bases from V and 4 bases from J, the junction contained 4 bases not matched to a gene. This CDR3 spans 15 amino acids. The germline V gene has CDR1 SEHNR and CDR2 FQNEAQ (reference sequence). CDR3 in amino acids: CASSHSGGATGELFF. Written as DNA, the CDR3 is TGTGCCAGCAGTCATAGCGGGGGGGCCACCGGGGAGCTGTTTTTT. The variable domain in full, completed from reference TRBV7-9 and TRBJ2-2, reads DTGVSQNPRHKITKRGQNVTFRCDPISEHNRLYWYRQTLGQGPEFLTYFQNEAQLEKSRLLSDRFSAERPKGSFSTLEIQRTEQGDSAMYLCASSHSGGATGELFFGEGSRLTVL.

This clone was recorded only once. CDR3 nucleotide sequence: TGTGCCAGCAGCTTGGATAGGATTAATGAAAAACTGTTTTTT. It codes for CASSLDRINEKLFF. The gene calls are TRBV5-4 and TRBJ1-4, with D hard to call. Germline V gene sequence: CDR1 SGHNT, CDR2 YYREEE (reference sequence). The CDR3 is 14 amino acids. The germline V and J ends were trimmed by 0 bases and 4 bases, with 7 bases remaining between them.

This chain joins TRBV5-1 and TRBJ2-7, with 9 bases matching TRBD1. Germline loops: CDR1 SGHRS, CDR2 YFSETQ. V shed 4 bases and J 3 bases; nucleotides not matched to a gene: 5. The CDR3 loop spans 14 amino acids. As DNA, the CDR3 is TGCGCCAGCAGCCGACAGGGGGACTTCTACGAGCAGTACTTC. This codes for CASSRQGDFYEQYF.

The gene calls are TRBV10-3 and TRBJ1-1, with 9 bases that match TRBD1. J gave up 5 bases and V 10 bases, and 5 bases lay outside the gene matches. Germline V CDR1 and CDR2: ENHRY, SYGVKD. This CDR3 has 12 residues. The CDR3 region is CATRQGVTEAFF. In DNA form, the CDR3 reads TGTGCCACCAGACAGGGGGTGACTGAAGCTTTCTTT.

The chain uses TRBV7-9 and TRBJ2-2; 10 nucleotides agree with TRBD2. V lost 4 bases, J lost 4 bases, and 9 bases stayed unmatched. The germline gives CDR1 SEHNR, CDR2 FQNEAQ (reference sequence). The CDR3 contains 17 residues. Written as DNA, the CDR3 is TGTGCCAGCAGCTCCTTAGCGGGAGGCTCAGGCACCGGGGAGCTGTTTTTT. This translates into CASSSLAGGSGTGELFF. Supplemented by reference TRBV7-9 and TRBJ2-2, the full variable domain reads DTGVSQNPRHKITKRGQNVTFRCDPISEHNRLYWYRQTLGQGPEFLTYFQNEAQLEKSRLLSDRFSAERPKGSFSTLEIQRTEQGDSAMYLCASSSLAGGSGTGELFFGEGSRLTVL.

The chain joins TRBV19 to TRBJ1-4, with 7 nucleotides matching TRBD1. V lost 4 bases to trimming and J lost 7 bases; unmatched junction nucleotides: 3. The germline V gene has CDR1 LNHDA and CDR2 SQIVND (reference sequence). CDR3 length: 13 residues. CDR3 in amino acids: CASSRSGGEKLFF. Written as DNA, the CDR3 is TGTGCCAGTAGTAGGTCAGGGGGTGAAAAACTGTTTTTT.

Worth noting for this clone: At one end the junction does not follow the germline gene, possibly because of a read error. The chain uses TRBV7-2 and TRBJ2-7; TRBD1 agrees at 7 bases. This CDR3 contains 16 residues. Germline CDR1 is SGHTA and CDR2 is FQGNSA. The CDR3: CASSLATGTASSEQYF. CDR3 DNA sequence: TGTGCCAGCAGCTTAGCAACCGGGACAGCCTCCTCCGAGCAGTACTTC. The whole variable domain, filled in from reference TRBV7-2 and TRBJ2-7, reads GAGVSQSPSNKVTEKGKDVELRCDPISGHTALYWYRQSLGQGLEFLIYFQGNSAPDKSGLPSDRFSAERTGGSVSTLTIQRTQQEDSAVYLCASSLATGTASSEQYFGPGTRLTVT.

About this clone itself: The junction shows a germline mismatch at one end, possibly a read error. This rearrangement joins TRBV7-3 to TRBJ1-2; possible D gene TRBD1, 5 bases. From germline, CDR1 is SGHTA and CDR2 FQGTGA. The CDR3 runs to 14 residues. CDR3 in DNA: TGTGCCAGCAGCTTAAACTCGGCTGGCGGGACGATGGTGTTC. This sequence encodes CASSLNSAGGTMVF.

The chain links TRBV10-3 to TRBJ1-5; D is uncertain. Germline-derived CDR1 and CDR2 are ENHRY and SYGVKD. There are 15 residues in the CDR3. Trimming pared 6 bases from V and 0 bases from J, leaving 12 bases between. CDR3 in DNA: TGTGCCATCAGCGGGGTTGGGTTTAGCAATCAGCCCCAGCATTTT. It codes for CAISGVGFSNQPQHF.

This chain connects TRBV4-1 to TRBJ2-2; D call uncertain. Deletions cut 1 base from V and 9 bases from J, with 12 bases between. Germline lookup yields CDR1 MGHRA and CDR2 YSYEKL. CDR3 size: 14 residues. The CDR3 region is CASSQGRYSRELFF. CDR3 DNA: TGCGCCAGCAGCCAAGGGCGGTATTCCAGGGAGCTGTTTTTT.

The J gene is TRBJ1-5, the V gene TRBV7-2; D gene unclear. This CDR3 contains 14 residues. Germline lookup yields CDR1 SGHTA and CDR2 FQGNSA. Trimming took 5 bases from V and 0 from J, leaving 8 bases between them. DNA for the CDR3: TGTGCCAGCAGCAGTACACCTAGCAATCAGCCCCAGCATTTT. Its protein is CASSSTPSNQPQHF.

V is TRBV5-6 and J is TRBJ1-5, with 10 bases aligning to TRBD1. The CDR3 consists of 16 residues. V dropped 4 bases and J dropped 1; count of bases not matched to a gene: 5. Germline CDR1 reads SGHDT; CDR2 reads YYEEEE. The CDR3 loop is CASSIGTGVSNQPQHF. CDR3 bases: TGTGCCAGCAGCATCGGGACAGGGGTCAGCAATCAGCCCCAGCATTTT. The full variable domain, in which reference TRBV5-6 and TRBJ1-5 provide the parts outside the CDR3, is DAGVTQSPTHLIKTRGQQVTLRCSPKSGHDTVSWYQQALGQGPQFIFQYYEEEERQRGNFPDRFSGHQFPNYSSELNVNALLLGDSALYLCASSIGTGVSNQPQHFGDGTRLSIL.

This clone appeared once. The V call is TRBV7-6, the J call TRBJ1-3; the D gene is possibly TRBD1 (5 bases). Per the germline V gene, CDR1 is SGHVS and CDR2 is FNYEAQ. Trimming removed 0 bases from V and 0 bases from J, with 18 bases in between. The CDR3 has 19 amino acids. The CDR3: CASSLAISAWDGSGNTIYF. The CDR3 DNA follows: TGTGCCAGCAGCTTAGCGATCAGTGCATGGGACGGCTCTGGAAACACCATATATTTT.

The chain couples TRBV9 to TRBJ2-1, with TRBD2 identical over 8 bases. Germline CDR1 reads SGDLS; CDR2 reads YYNGEE. CDR3 length: 15 amino acids. Trimming cost V 4 bases and J 2 bases; bases outside gene matches: 5. For the CDR3, the DNA is TGTGCCAGCAGCATAACGGGGGGGACCTACAATGAGCAGTTCTTC. Its protein is CASSITGGTYNEQFF.

V is TRBV19 and J is TRBJ2-1; 11 nucleotides agree with TRBD1. The CDR3 totals 15 residues. Trimming at V came to 8 bases and at J to 6 bases, leaving 9 bases not matched to a gene. CDR1 and CDR2 from the germline V gene are LNHDA and SQIVND (reference sequence). The CDR3 loop is CASSLAGTGGNEQFF. In nucleotides, the CDR3 is TGTGCCAGTTCCCTAGCCGGGACAGGGGGCAATGAGCAGTTCTTC.

Only a few counts were recorded for this clone. The V call is TRBV14, the J call TRBJ1-1, with D perhaps TRBD1 (6 bases). The CDR3 spans 15 residues. Germline V lookup: CDR1 SGHDN, CDR2 FVKESK. Trimming pared 4 bases from V and 0 bases from J, leaving 12 bases between. CDR3 residues: CASSLRTGMNTEAFF. CDR3 coding DNA: TGTGCCAGCAGCCTCCGTACAGGGATGAACACTGAAGCTTTCTTT.

This chain's CDR3 is CASTTSGQGAWDTQYF. The DNA of the CDR3 is TGCGCCAGCACTACCTCGGGGCAGGGGGCCTGGGATACGCAGTATTTT. The chain employs TRBV5-1 and TRBJ2-3; TRBD1 matches 8 bases. CDR1 is SGHRS and CDR2 is YFSETQ in the germline V gene. V lost 6 bases and J lost 6; bases outside the gene matches: 15. The CDR3 extends over 16 amino acids. Looking up the rest from reference TRBV5-1 and TRBJ2-3 gives the full variable domain: KAGVTQTPRYLIKTRGQQVTLSCSPISGHRSVSWYQQTPGQGLQFLFEYFSETQRNKGNFPGRFSGRQFSNSRSEMNVSTLELGDSALYLCASTTSGQGAWDTQYFGPGTRLTVL.

The chain employs TRBV5-1 and TRBJ1-1, with TRBD1 identical over 8 bases. The CDR3 consists of 17 residues. Germline values: CDR1 SGHRS, CDR2 YFSETQ. Germline trimming cut 0 bases from V and 4 bases from J; bases unmatched to any gene: 11. The CDR3 here is CASSLGGGQGSVTEAFF. In DNA form, the CDR3 reads TGCGCCAGCAGCTTGGGGGGAGGACAGGGTTCGGTCACTGAAGCTTTCTTT.

The V and J genes are TRBV5-1 and TRBJ1-1; 7 bases are shared with TRBD1. J gave up 5 bases and V 4 bases, and 8 bases lay outside the gene matches. The V gene's germline CDR1 is SGHRS and CDR2 YFSETQ. The CDR3 runs 14 residues. CDR3 nucleotides: TGCGCCAGCAGCCCACAGGGGCTGGGAACTGAAGCTTTCTTT. Its protein product is CASSPQGLGTEAFF.

V usage is TRBV7-2 and J usage is TRBJ2-1, with 10 bases identical to TRBD2. The CDR3 contains 16 residues. Germline V gives CDR1 SGHTA, CDR2 FQGNSA. The trim removed 3 bases at V and 6 bases at J, leaving 8 bases unmatched. The CDR3 DNA reads TGTGCCAGCAGCTTCGTAGCGGGGGGCGTTCGCAATGAGCAGTTCTTC. Translation gives CASSFVAGGVRNEQFF.

V is TRBV6-6 and J is TRBJ1-1; D might be TRBD1 (5 bases). The CDR3 runs 14 residues. Germline CDR1 MNHNY, CDR2 SVGAGI (reference sequence). Trimming shortened V by 6 bases and J by 3 bases, and 14 bases separated the two germline ends. The CDR3 nucleotides are TGTGCCAGCAGCATACAGGCTAGGTACACTGAAGCTTTCTTT. Protein product: CASSIQARYTEAFF.

This rearrangement joins TRBV11-3 to TRBJ2-1, with D maybe TRBD2 (6 bases). Germline CDR1 and CDR2: SGHNT and YENEEA. The V gene lost 5 bases and the J gene lost 7 bases, with 15 bases spanning the gap. This CDR3 spans 14 amino acids. The CDR3 protein is CASSTRTGGNEQFF. The CDR3 region has the DNA TGTGCCAGCAGCACCCGGACTGGGGGGAATGAGCAGTTCTTC.

The chain links TRBV6-5 to TRBJ2-5, with D possibly being TRBD2 (6 bases). The CDR3 runs 15 residues. The germline V gene has CDR1 MNHEY and CDR2 SVGAGI. Trimming stripped 1 base from V and 5 bases from J, with 14 bases between. The CDR3 region has the DNA TGTGCCAGCAGTTACTGGCGGGATGAGGGGGAGACCCAGTACTTC. This translates into CASSYWRDEGETQYF.

This clone is a singleton in its sample. V and J are TRBV14 and TRBJ2-2; TRBD2 aligns across 9 bases. Germline CDR1 SGHDN, CDR2 FVKESK. This CDR3 contains 14 residues. After removal of 7 bases from V and 6 bases from J, the junction contained 6 bases not matched to a gene. CDR3 nucleotides: TGTGCCAGCACCCGCGGGACTAGCCCCGGGGAGCTGTTTTTT. This sequence encodes CASTRGTSPGELFF. Complete variable domain (other parts from reference TRBV14 and TRBJ2-2): EAGVTQFPSHSVIEKGQTVTLRCDPISGHDNLYWYRRVMGKEIKFLLHFVKESKQDESGMPNNRFLAERTGGTYSTLKVQPAELEDSGVYFCASTRGTSPGELFFGEGSRLTVL.

This clone occurred once. The rearrangement uses TRBV30 and TRBJ1-2; D is undetermined. The germline gives CDR1 GTSNPN, CDR2 SVGIG (reference sequence). V was trimmed by 0 bases and J by 3 bases, leaving 8 bases between them. CDR3 length: 13 amino acids. CDR3 DNA: TGTGCCTGGAGTGTACAGCCTCACTATGGCTACACCTTC. Translated, it gives CAWSVQPHYGYTF.

This clone was seen a handful of times. The gene calls are TRBV6-1 and TRBJ1-2; D remains ambiguous. Between the trimmed V and J ends, which lost 7 bases and 4 bases, there was a span of 13 bases. This CDR3 comprises 13 residues. CDR1 is MNHNS, CDR2 SASEGT, per germline. Here the CDR3 DNA reads TGTGCCAGCACTTTGACGGACGTCTATGGCTACACCTTC. As protein: CASTLTDVYGYTF.

J is TRBJ2-2 and V is TRBV7-7; 7 bases align to TRBD1. After removal of 7 bases from V and 1 base from J, the junction contained 12 bases not matched to a gene. Looked up from germline, CDR1 is SSHAT and CDR2 is FNYEAQ (reference sequence). This CDR3 is 17 amino acids long. Here the CDR3 reads CASNPWSGQVNTGELFF. The CDR3 DNA sequence: TGTGCCAGCAACCCCTGGTCCGGACAGGTGAACACCGGGGAGCTGTTTTTT.

This rearrangement joins TRBV11-2 to TRBJ2-7; 8 bases agree with TRBD2. The CDR3 is 14 residues long. The J segment lost 3 bases and the V segment lost 8 bases, leaving 9 bases of the junction unmatched. Germline CDR1 SGHAT, CDR2 FQNNGV. The CDR3, as DNA: TGTGCCAGCGTATTCCTAGCGGGCAACTACGAGCAGTACTTC. It codes for CASVFLAGNYEQYF.

CDR3 nucleotide sequence: TGTGCCAGCAGCTTAGCCGTCGGGACCAATCAGCCCCAGCATTTT. It yields the protein CASSLAVGTNQPQHF. The J gene is TRBJ1-5, the V gene TRBV7-9; D is possibly TRBD1 (5 bases). This CDR3 contains 15 residues. V was pared by 0 bases and J by 3 bases, with 9 bases between. The germline gives CDR1 SEHNR, CDR2 FQNEAQ (reference sequence).

This chain joins TRBV4-1 and TRBJ1-2; tentatively, D is TRBD1 (5 bases). The germline CDR1 and CDR2 sequences are MGHRA and YSYEKL. The CDR3 has 16 residues. Deletions cut 0 bases from V and 4 bases from J, with 15 bases between. CDR3 protein: CASSQELGPGFYGYTF. The CDR3 DNA reads TGCGCCAGCAGCCAAGAACTGGGGCCCGGCTTCTATGGCTACACCTTC.